The 21 T cell receptor beta chains below all came from one sample that was sequenced in a study of cytomegalovirus exposure and HLA in healthy donors. The study ran its PCR with 60 Vbeta and 13 Jbeta primers. Some clones are missing from TCRdb's copy, which holds only in-frame ones; the method was immunoSEQ multiplex PCR. The top ten clones hold 3.7% of a sample with roughly 160,000 clones, approximately 77% of them seen once. What was sequenced was PBMCs. These receptors were obtained from a man aged 30 to 39 in good health and CMV-seropositive.

This chain links TRBV5-1 with TRBJ2-3; the D gene is possibly TRBD1 (6 bases). The CDR3 is 16 amino acids. V lost 0 bases to trimming and J lost 1 base, with 12 bases between them. Germline assignment: CDR1 SGHRS and CDR2 YFSETQ. CDR3 protein: CASSLASGGGTDTQYF. The CDR3 DNA reads TGCGCCAGCAGCTTGGCCTCTGGGGGCGGCACAGATACGCAGTATTTT.

The chain couples TRBV30 to TRBJ1-5; tentatively, D is TRBD1 (6 bases). The V end was cut by 0 bases, the J end by 11 bases, with 20 bases between. Germline assignment: CDR1 GTSNPN and CDR2 SVGIG (reference sequence). The CDR3 consists of 15 residues. The CDR3 sequence is CAWSVPQGSQVTQHF. In DNA, the CDR3 is TGTGCCTGGAGTGTACCGCAGGGGTCCCAGGTGACCCAGCATTTT.

The V call is TRBV10-3, the J call TRBJ1-2; D might be TRBD1 (5 bases). Per germline, CDR1 ENHRY and CDR2 SYGVKD. The V and J ends lost 2 bases and 8 bases respectively, with 12 bases between them. The CDR3 is 13 residues long. CDR3 bases: TGTGCCATCAGTGAGGTACAGGATATCGGCTACACCTTC. Its protein is CAISEVQDIGYTF.

Comment on this clone: The identical CDR3 is also encoded by other nucleotide sequences in the sample. The chain recombines TRBV18 with TRBJ1-5; no clear D gene. Germline V gives CDR1 KGHSH, CDR2 LQKENI. Trimming removed 2 bases from V and 4 bases from J, with 6 bases in between. The CDR3 extends over 13 amino acids. The CDR3 sequence is CASSPGENQPQHF. Here the CDR3 DNA reads TGTGCCAGCTCACCAGGGGAGAATCAGCCCCAGCATTTT.

The chain links TRBV2 to TRBJ2-3, with 8 bases that match TRBD2. With V trimmed by 1 base and J by 2 bases, 5 bases remained unmatched. The CDR3 extends over 16 amino acids. From germline, CDR1 is SNHLY and CDR2 FYNNEI. CDR3 region: CASSEVSTSVTDTQYF. In DNA form, the CDR3 reads TGTGCCAGCAGTGAAGTTTCGACTAGCGTCACAGATACGCAGTATTTT.

This clone was seen more than once but under ten times. The chain is built from TRBV11-1 and TRBJ1-4; weak D call: TRBD1 (6 bases). The germline gives CDR1 SGHAT, CDR2 FQDESV (reference sequence). This CDR3 contains 14 residues. Trimming shortened V by 5 bases and J by 3 bases, and 10 bases separated the two germline ends. The CDR3 sequence: CASSGDTSNEKLFF. CDR3 DNA: TGTGCCAGCAGCGGGGACACGTCTAATGAAAAACTGTTTTTT.

The chain recombines TRBV2 with TRBJ1-5, with D possibly matching TRBD1 (6 bases). The CDR3 sequence is 15 residues long. V was clipped by 1 base and J by 4 bases, with 11 bases between them. Germline CDR1 SNHLY, CDR2 FYNNEI. The CDR3 region is CASSEGQGINQPQHF. The CDR3 DNA sequence: TGTGCCAGCAGTGAAGGTCAGGGGATTAATCAGCCCCAGCATTTT.

The CDR3 sequence: CASSLEVAGGGETQYF. The CDR3, as DNA: TGCGCCAGCAGCTTGGAGGTAGCGGGGGGAGGCGAGACCCAGTACTTC. The V gene is TRBV5-1, the J gene TRBJ2-5; 10 bases align to TRBD2. From germline, CDR1 is SGHRS and CDR2 YFSETQ. J was trimmed by 5 bases and V by 0 bases; bases with no gene match: 7. The CDR3 loop spans 16 amino acids.

The J gene is TRBJ2-1, the V gene TRBV18; TRBD1 matches at 10 bases. The germline gives CDR1 KGHSH, CDR2 LQKENI. Unmatched junction bases numbered 3, after V lost 1 base and J lost 3 bases. The CDR3 has 16 residues. The CDR3 loop reads CASSPLGQGSYNEQFF. CDR3 nucleotide sequence: TGTGCCAGCTCACCACTGGGACAGGGGAGCTACAATGAGCAGTTCTTC.

The gene calls are TRBV7-9 and TRBJ2-1, with 8 nucleotides matching TRBD2. The germline V gene has CDR1 SEHNR and CDR2 FQNEAQ (reference sequence). This CDR3 has 13 amino acids. V dropped 5 bases and J dropped 10; count of bases not matched to a gene: 7. CDR3 DNA: TGTGCCAGCAGCGCCGCGGGGGGCCGAGAGCAGTTCTTC. This codes for CASSAAGGREQFF. Drawing the rest from reference TRBV7-9 and TRBJ2-1, the complete variable domain is DTGVSQNPRHKITKRGQNVTFRCDPISEHNRLYWYRQTLGQGPEFLTYFQNEAQLEKSRLLSDRFSAERPKGSFSTLEIQRTEQGDSAMYLCASSAAGGREQFFGPGTRLTVL.

The CDR3, as DNA: TGTGCCAGCAGCTTAGTTGGGGGCCGCACAGATACGCAGTATTTT. Protein sequence: CASSLVGGRTDTQYF. V is TRBV7-2 and J is TRBJ2-3; tentative D call: TRBD1 (6 bases). The V gene's germline CDR1 is SGHTA and CDR2 FQGNSA. V was shortened by 1 base and J by 1 base, with 9 bases between the two germline ends. The CDR3 contains 15 residues.

V usage is TRBV11-2 and J usage is TRBJ2-5; 14 nucleotides match TRBD2. Unmatched junction bases numbered 2, after V lost 4 bases and J lost 4 bases. Per the germline V gene, CDR1 is SGHAT and CDR2 is FQNNGV. The CDR3 runs to 15 residues. This CDR3 is CASSSGLAGGETQYF. CDR3 nucleotides: TGTGCCAGCAGCTCCGGACTAGCGGGGGGAGAGACCCAGTACTTC.

This chain joins TRBV14 and TRBJ2-7; tentative D call: TRBD1 (6 bases). Germline CDR1 is SGHDN and CDR2 is FVKESK. V lost 6 bases and J lost 4, with 13 bases in between. This CDR3 has 13 residues. CDR3 nucleotide sequence: TGTGCCAGCAGGGCACAGGGAAAGTACGAGCAGTACTTC. This encodes CASRAQGKYEQYF.

The chain is built from TRBV6-1 and TRBJ2-2, with TRBD1 matching 11 bases. Germline trimming cut 7 bases from V and 6 bases from J; bases unmatched to any gene: 7. The CDR3 runs to 15 residues. Germline loops: CDR1 MNHNS, CDR2 SASEGT. The CDR3 sequence: CASTPRTGGSGELFF. CDR3 bases: TGTGCCAGCACCCCGAGGACAGGGGGCTCCGGGGAGCTGTTTTTT.

This clone was recorded a few times. The chain uses TRBV6-1 and TRBJ2-7, with 11 bases matching TRBD2. V lost 7 bases to trimming and J lost 6 bases; unmatched junction nucleotides: 8. Germline V gene sequence: CDR1 MNHNS, CDR2 SASEGT. The CDR3 consists of 14 residues. CDR3 nucleotides: TGTGCCAGCACTAATAGCGGGGGGGCCTCCGAGCAGTACTTC. This translates into CASTNSGGASEQYF.

This clone showed up just once. V and J are TRBV4-1 and TRBJ1-5; 10 bases align to TRBD1. Germline V gives CDR1 MGHRA, CDR2 YSYEKL. This CDR3 has 20 residues. Unmatched junction bases numbered 11, after V lost 0 bases and J lost 0 bases. The CDR3 is CASSQDLQTGGIYSNQPQHF. CDR3 bases: TGCGCCAGCAGCCAAGATCTCCAGACAGGGGGCATATATAGCAATCAGCCCCAGCATTTT.

The rearrangement joins TRBV5-1 to TRBJ2-1; 7 nucleotides match TRBD1. CDR1 is SGHRS, CDR2 YFSETQ, per germline. Trimming removed 1 base from V and 7 bases from J; junction bases left unmatched: 5. This CDR3 is built from 14 residues. The CDR3 loop is CASSLPTGANEQFF. Written as DNA, the CDR3 is TGCGCCAGCAGCTTGCCAACAGGGGCTAATGAGCAGTTCTTC. Drawing the rest from reference TRBV5-1 and TRBJ2-1, the complete variable domain is KAGVTQTPRYLIKTRGQQVTLSCSPISGHRSVSWYQQTPGQGLQFLFEYFSETQRNKGNFPGRFSGRQFSNSRSEMNVSTLELGDSALYLCASSLPTGANEQFFGPGTRLTVL.

CDR3 amino acids: CASSDGTGPPYEQYF. CDR3 DNA sequence: TGTGCCAGCAGTGACGGGACAGGTCCCCCCTACGAGCAGTACTTC. This chain joins TRBV6-4 and TRBJ2-7; 8 nucleotides match TRBD1. The germline V gene encodes CDR1 MRHNA and CDR2 SNTAGT. The CDR3 extends over 15 amino acids. J was trimmed by 2 bases and V by 2 bases; bases with no gene match: 5.

The chain couples TRBV6-5 to TRBJ1-3, with 8 bases identical to TRBD1. The V gene end was trimmed by 3 bases and the J gene end by 0 bases; junction bases not matched to a gene: 4. The CDR3 has 16 residues. Germline V CDR1 and CDR2: MNHEY, SVGAGI. The DNA for the CDR3 is TGTGCCAGCAGTTATACAGGGGGAGTCTCTGGAAACACCATATATTTT. It specifies CASSYTGGVSGNTIYF.

This clone was detected only once. The J gene is TRBJ1-1, the V gene TRBV7-9, with D unclear. Per germline, CDR1 SEHNR and CDR2 FQNEAQ (reference sequence). The CDR3 is made up of 13 amino acids. The ends were cut back, 2 bases at V and 10 bases at J, with 14 bases in the middle. CDR3 sequence reads: CASSLSGVEGAFF. In nucleotides, the CDR3 is TGTGCCAGCAGCTTATCCGGGGTAGAAGGAGCTTTCTTT.

The genes are TRBV9 and TRBJ1-2; no clear D gene. The CDR3 is 12 amino acids. The germline V and J ends were trimmed by 4 bases and 8 bases, with 12 bases remaining between them. CDR1 and CDR2 (germline): SGDLS, YYNGEE. CDR3 sequence (DNA): TGTGCCAGCAGCCTAGACCACGGGGGCTACACCTTC. It codes for CASSLDHGGYTF.